The rows below give T cell receptor beta chains drawn from one sample of a study of T cells expressing NK-cell markers. TCRdb reanalyzed the 5' RACE reads, giving one entry per CDR3 protein sequence and no DNA. The sample data list more than 90,000 distinct CDR3 sequences. The sequencing sample was made of blood T cells: a sorted CD56 or NKG2C T cell subset, CD4+ or CD8+ T cells, or bulk PBMC T cells (not recorded which). All receptors come from a woman between 18 and 70 years old in good health. Both conserved end residues are part of each CDR3.

TRBJ2-1	TRBV12-3/TRBV12-4	15	CASSIPGWAGNEQFF
TRBJ2-1	TRBV19	17	CASTPWASGGNHNEQFF
TRBJ1-1	TRBV12-3/TRBV12-4	15	CASSTLQGMITEAFF
TRBJ2-7	TRBV5-1	13	CASSLDNSYEQYF
TRBJ2-5	TRBV7-7	14	CASSLASGGPDQYF
TRBJ2-3	TRBV5-6	14	CASSPPLDWDTQYF
TRBJ1-1	TRBV6-1	14	CASGWGGPNTEAFF
TRBJ2-2	TRBV28	15	CASSLSAGTTGELFF
TRBJ1-6	TRBV27	15	CASSLSLPNNSPLHF
TRBJ2-7	TRBV7-9	12	CASSLYLGEQYF